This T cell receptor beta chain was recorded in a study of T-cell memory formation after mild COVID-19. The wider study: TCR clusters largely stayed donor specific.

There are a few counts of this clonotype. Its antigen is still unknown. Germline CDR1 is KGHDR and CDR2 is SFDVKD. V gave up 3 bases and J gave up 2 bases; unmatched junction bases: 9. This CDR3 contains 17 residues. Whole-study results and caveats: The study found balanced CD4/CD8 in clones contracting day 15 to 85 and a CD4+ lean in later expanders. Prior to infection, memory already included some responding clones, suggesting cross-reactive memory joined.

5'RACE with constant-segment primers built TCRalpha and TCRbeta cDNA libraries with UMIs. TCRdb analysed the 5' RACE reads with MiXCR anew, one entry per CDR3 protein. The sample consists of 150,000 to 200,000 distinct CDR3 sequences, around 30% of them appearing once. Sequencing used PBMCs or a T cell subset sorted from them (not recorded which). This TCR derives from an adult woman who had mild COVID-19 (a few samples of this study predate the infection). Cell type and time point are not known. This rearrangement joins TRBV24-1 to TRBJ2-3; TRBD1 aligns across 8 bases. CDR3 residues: CATSDPGGTSSTDTQYF. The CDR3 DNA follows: TGTGCCACCAGTGATCCAGGGGGCACTAGCTCCACAGATACGCAGTATTTT.